The present T cell receptor beta chain was sequenced within a study of metastatic and nonmetastatic thyroid tumors. On the study more broadly: Samples came from malignant and benign thyroid patients, and repertoires were compared across blood and tumor or nodule tissue.

The study's findings and limits: Significantly higher TCR beta diversity was reportedly seen in malignant thyroid tumors than benign nodules, in blood and tumor.

All patients reached thyroid surgery having received no treatment beforehand. The CDR3 is made up of 16 amino acids. V was pared by 1 base and J by 0 bases, with 13 bases between. Per germline, CDR1 SGHDN and CDR2 FVKESK. In the original analysis: Clinicopathological groups of papillary thyroid cancer showed CDR3 differences that were used to build a distant-metastasis classifier. TCRdb re-clonotyped the PCR reads via MiXCR. The V and J calls and clone size come from TCRdb's table, not from the authors' own analysis. This sample carries tens of thousands of clones, roughly an eighth of them seen once, and the ten largest clones take about 11%. This clone came up many times. What it binds is not known.

This receptor was identified in a female donor with papillary thyroid cancer or a benign thyroid nodule (not recorded which). Some clones in this sample may be carry-over from other donors' samples. Sequenced sample: blood. The chain couples TRBV14 to TRBJ2-7; TRBD2 might be the D (6 bases). CDR3 in DNA: TGTGCCAGCAGCCAAGTATCCGGGACTCACTCCTACGAGCAGTACTTC. It encodes CASSQVSGTHSYEQYF.